These T cell receptor beta chains were read from a single sample in a study of T cells in narcolepsy. Some clones are missing from TCRdb's copy, which holds only in-frame ones; the method was immunoSEQ multiplex PCR. The sample contains fewer than 35,000 clones, 75% to 90% of which appear only once. Material: CD45RA- memory CD4+ T cells from PBMCs. The receptors here all came from a human donor with narcolepsy. CDR3s include the opening cysteine and the closing phenylalanine or tryptophan. The D gene is left open where the match is weak. Some rows mark clone size as missing; the rest say once, few, many or name a class of expanded clone.

cdr3_nt cdr3_aa j_call d_call clone_size v_call
TGCGCCAGCACCGGGGGGGTAGGCACTGAAGCTTTCTTT CASTGGVGTEAFF TRBJ1-1 NA few TRBV5-1
TGTGCCAGCAGCTTCTGGCGGGGGGTTGCCCAAGAGACCCAGTACTTC CASSFWRGVAQETQYF TRBJ2-5 TRBD2 NA TRBV5-4
TGTGCCAGCAGCCCGGAACTCAGCGGCACAGATACGCAGTATTTT CASSPELSGTDTQYF TRBJ2-3 NA NA TRBV7-3
TGCAGCGTCCGCGGGACAGGGGTTCGTGGCTACACCTTC CSVRGTGVRGYTF TRBJ1-2 TRBD1 NA TRBV29-1
TGCGCCAGCAGCCAAAGGGGGACAGGGGGCGCGTCTTCTAATGAAAAACTGTTTTTT CASSQRGTGGASSNEKLFF TRBJ1-4 TRBD1 NA TRBV4-3
TGTGCCAGCTCACCACGGGGGACAGATACGCAGTATTTT CASSPRGTDTQYF TRBJ2-3 NA NA TRBV18
TGCACCAGCAGCCAGCCAAAGGGGGCGTGGACTGAAGCTTTCTTT CTSSQPKGAWTEAFF TRBJ1-1 NA NA TRBV1
TGTGCCAGCAGCTTACACCCAGAAGATACGCAGTATTTT CASSLHPEDTQYF TRBJ2-3 NA few TRBV7-2
TGTGCCAGCTCACCAGGGACATCCCAGGAGTTCTTC CASSPGTSQEFF TRBJ2-1 NA NA TRBV18
TGTGCCAGCAGTTACTCTAGTGGTGGGGAGCTGTTTTTT CASSYSSGGELFF TRBJ2-2 NA NA TRBV6-5
TGCGCCAGCAGCTTGAGCCAGAGCTATGGCTACACCTTC CASSLSQSYGYTF TRBJ1-2 NA NA TRBV5-1
TGTGCCAGCTCACCACCGTTTCAGGACACGAACACTGAAGCTTTCTTT CASSPPFQDTNTEAFF TRBJ1-1 NA NA TRBV18
TGTGCCAGCAGCTTGGCCGGGACAAACAACTACGAGCAGTACTTC CASSLAGTNNYEQYF TRBJ2-7 NA NA TRBV5-5
TGTGCCAGTAGTATGTCTGGGCCAGGGGGAACAGATACGCAGTATTTT CASSMSGPGGTDTQYF TRBJ2-3 TRBD1 NA TRBV19
TGTGCCAGCAGCTGGACGGGGGAGGACGAGCAGTACTTC CASSWTGEDEQYF TRBJ2-7 NA NA TRBV5-6
TGCGCCAGTACGCCCGGTGGGGGGAACACTGAAGCTTTCTTT CASTPGGGNTEAFF TRBJ1-1 NA NA TRBV5-1
TGCAGCGTTGAAGGGGGGACCTTGTCCTACGAGCAGTACTTC CSVEGGTLSYEQYF TRBJ2-7 NA NA TRBV29-1
TGTGCCAGCAGCAAAGACCGCGCCGGGACAGGGGATGGCTACACCTTC CASSKDRAGTGDGYTF TRBJ1-2 TRBD1 once TRBV7-2
TGTGCCAGTGTGATAGTGGTCTCTAGCACAGATACGCAGTATTTT CASVIVVSSTDTQYF TRBJ2-3 NA NA TRBV21-1
TGTGCCAGCAGTTCACAGGGGGAAGAGACCCAGTACTTC CASSSQGEETQYF TRBJ2-5 TRBD1 NA TRBV27
TGTGCCAGCAGCTTAAGCGAGGCCCGTGGCTACACCTTC CASSLSEARGYTF TRBJ1-2 NA NA TRBV7-2
TGTGCTAGTGGTTTGGAGGGAGATTCACCCCTCCACTTT CASGLEGDSPLHF TRBJ1-6 NA NA TRBV12-5